This T cell receptor beta chain was documented in a study of T cell responses to AZD1222 COVID-19 vaccine. On the study more broadly: Samples with a second dose at about 4 or about 12 weeks were pooled together. General study points: Following two doses of AZD1222, Spike-specific TCR breadth and depth rose. Among spike-specific TCRs, nearly half reportedly target unmutated variant regions. It should be noted that donors were predominantly white British and more often female, and clonal diversity was possibly underestimated.

Assay used: immunoSEQ multiplex PCR; TCRdb lists only in-frame clones, some missing. Of some 110,000 clones listed, 65% to 85% are singletons. A remark on this clone: Its specificity is not known.

This receptor was identified in an adult in good health. The specimen comprised peripheral blood, sampled on day 0 of AZD1222 vaccination.

The CDR3 region is CASSPPSRLAGVLTGELFF. In DNA form, the CDR3 reads TGTGCCAGCAGTCCCCCCTCCCGACTAGCGGGGGTGCTGACAGGGGAGCTGTTTTTT. The V and J genes are TRBV6-6 and TRBJ2-2; 12 bases align to TRBD2. The length of the CDR3 is 19 residues. V lost 5 bases and J lost 8; bases outside the gene matches: 18. Germline V gene sequence: CDR1 MNHNY, CDR2 SVGAGI (reference sequence).